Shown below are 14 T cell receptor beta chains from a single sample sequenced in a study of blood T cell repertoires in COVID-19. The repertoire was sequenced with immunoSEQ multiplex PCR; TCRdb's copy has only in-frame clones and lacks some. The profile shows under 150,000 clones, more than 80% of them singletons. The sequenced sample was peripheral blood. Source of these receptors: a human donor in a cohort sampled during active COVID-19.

The CDR3 bases are TGCGCCAGCAGCCAAGATAGAGGGTTCAGCGGGGAGCTGTTTTTT. This gives the protein CASSQDRGFSGELFF. The rearrangement links TRBV4-3 to TRBJ2-2; D possibly corresponds to TRBD2 (5 bases). The V gene's germline CDR1 is LGHNA and CDR2 YSLEER. The ends were cut back, 0 bases at V and 7 bases at J, with 12 bases in the middle. This CDR3 is built from 15 residues.

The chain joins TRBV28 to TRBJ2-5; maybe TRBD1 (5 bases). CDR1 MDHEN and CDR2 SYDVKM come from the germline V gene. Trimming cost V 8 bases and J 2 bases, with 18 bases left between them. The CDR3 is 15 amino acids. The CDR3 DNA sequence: TGTGCCAGCTCTCCGGACAAGGTCCGTCAAGAGACCCAGTACTTC. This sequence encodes CASSPDKVRQETQYF.

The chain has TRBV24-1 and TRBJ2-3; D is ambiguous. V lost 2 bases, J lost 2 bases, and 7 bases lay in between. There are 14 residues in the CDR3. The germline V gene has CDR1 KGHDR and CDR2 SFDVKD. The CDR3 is CATSDYPLTDTQYF. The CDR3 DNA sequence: TGTGCCACCAGTGATTATCCTCTCACAGATACGCAGTATTTT.

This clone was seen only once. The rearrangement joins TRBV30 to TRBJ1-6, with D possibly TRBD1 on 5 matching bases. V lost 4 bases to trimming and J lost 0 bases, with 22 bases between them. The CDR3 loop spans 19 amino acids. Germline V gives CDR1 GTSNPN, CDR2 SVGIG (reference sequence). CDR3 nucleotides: TGTGCCTGGACCAACAATAGGGGCTCCGTGAGCTCCTATAATTCACCCCTCCACTTT. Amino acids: CAWTNNRGSVSSYNSPLHF.

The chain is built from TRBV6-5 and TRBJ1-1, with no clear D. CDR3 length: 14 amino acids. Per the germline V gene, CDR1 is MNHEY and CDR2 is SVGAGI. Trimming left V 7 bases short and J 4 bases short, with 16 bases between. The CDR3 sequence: CASTTWKGGTEAFF. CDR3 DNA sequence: TGTGCCAGCACGACGTGGAAGGGAGGCACTGAAGCTTTCTTT.

The CDR3: CASSLVTGRAEYGYTF. DNA of the CDR3: TGTGCCAGCAGCTTAGTGACCGGGCGGGCGGAATATGGCTACACCTTC. The V gene is TRBV7-2, the J gene TRBJ1-2, with D hard to call. Trimming shortened V by 1 base and J by 5 bases, and 17 bases separated the two germline ends. The CDR3 has 16 residues. Germline-derived CDR1 and CDR2 are SGHTA and FQGNSA.

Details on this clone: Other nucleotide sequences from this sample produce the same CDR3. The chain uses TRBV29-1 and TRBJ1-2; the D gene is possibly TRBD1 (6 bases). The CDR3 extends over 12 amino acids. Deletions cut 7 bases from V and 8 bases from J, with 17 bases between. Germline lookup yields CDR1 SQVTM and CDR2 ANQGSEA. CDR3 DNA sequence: TGCAGCGGTGGATGGGAGGGGGGGGGCTACACCTTC. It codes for CSGGWEGGGYTF.

The DNA for the CDR3 is TGTGCCAGCAGCGCGACAGGGGGCGAAGAAAAACTGTTTTTT. Translating gives CASSATGGEEKLFF. This chain links TRBV5-6 with TRBJ1-4, with 10 nucleotides matching TRBD1. With 4 bases clipped from V and 8 bases from J, the junction kept 5 bases outside the gene matches. Germline-derived CDR1 and CDR2 are SGHDT and YYEEEE. The CDR3 is 14 residues long.

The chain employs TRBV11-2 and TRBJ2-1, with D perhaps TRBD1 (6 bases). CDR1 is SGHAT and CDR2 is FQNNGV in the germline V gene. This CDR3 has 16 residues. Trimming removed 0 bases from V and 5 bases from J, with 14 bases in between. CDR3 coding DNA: TGTGCCAGCAGCTTAGATTATCAGGGGAGCGACAATGAGCAGTTCTTC. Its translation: CASSLDYQGSDNEQFF.

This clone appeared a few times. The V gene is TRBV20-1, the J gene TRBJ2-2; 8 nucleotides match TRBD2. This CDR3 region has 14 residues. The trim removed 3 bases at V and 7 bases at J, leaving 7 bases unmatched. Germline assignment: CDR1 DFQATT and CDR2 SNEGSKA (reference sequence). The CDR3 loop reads CSASSGKGIGELFF. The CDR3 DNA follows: TGCAGTGCTAGTAGCGGGAAAGGTATCGGGGAGCTGTTTTTT.

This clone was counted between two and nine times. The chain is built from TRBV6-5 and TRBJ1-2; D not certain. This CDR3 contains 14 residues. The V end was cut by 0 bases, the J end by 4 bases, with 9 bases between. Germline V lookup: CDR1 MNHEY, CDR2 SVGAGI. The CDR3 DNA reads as TGTGCCAGCAGTTACTCGAAACAGTTCTATGGCTACACCTTC. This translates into CASSYSKQFYGYTF.

The CDR3 sequence: CASSLARTGLISPLHF. The CDR3 region has the DNA TGTGCCAGCAGCTTGGCCCGGACAGGGCTTATTTCACCCCTCCACTTT. The chain joins TRBV5-4 to TRBJ1-6; 8 positions match TRBD1. Germline trimming cut 0 bases from V and 9 bases from J; bases unmatched to any gene: 8. The length of the CDR3 is 16 residues. Germline values: CDR1 SGHNT, CDR2 YYREEE (reference sequence).

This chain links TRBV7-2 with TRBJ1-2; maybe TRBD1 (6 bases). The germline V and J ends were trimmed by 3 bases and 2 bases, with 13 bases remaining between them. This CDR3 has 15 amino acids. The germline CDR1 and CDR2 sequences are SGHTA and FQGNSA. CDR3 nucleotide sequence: TGTGCCAGCAGCTTGTCTGGGGGGGGCAACTATGGCTACACCTTC. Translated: CASSLSGGGNYGYTF. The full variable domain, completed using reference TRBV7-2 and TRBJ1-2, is GAGVSQSPSNKVTEKGKDVELRCDPISGHTALYWYRQSLGQGLEFLIYFQGNSAPDKSGLPSDRFSAERTGGSVSTLTIQRTQQEDSAVYLCASSLSGGGNYGYTFGSGTRLTVV.

The CDR3 DNA reads TGTGCCTGGAGAGGGGCGACTGAAGCTTTCTTT. Its protein is CAWRGATEAFF. The chain employs TRBV30 and TRBJ1-1; D perhaps matches TRBD1 (5 bases). Germline CDR1 GTSNPN, CDR2 SVGIG (reference sequence). Trimming took off 3 bases at V and 5 bases at J, with 7 bases between the two ends. The CDR3 is 11 amino acids.